The T cell receptor (beta chain) described here comes from a study of blood T cell repertoires in COVID-19. Study at large: Both acute and convalescent COVID-19 samples were obtained from the United States, Italy and Spain.

The V segment lost 6 bases and the J segment 3 bases; nucleotides outside the gene matches: 4. The CDR3 sequence is 13 residues long. Germline CDR1 reads SGHTA; CDR2 reads FQGNSA. Original data processing: From reference gene primer amplification, estimates of nucleated cell counts were derived. Only in-frame clones appear in the TCRdb table, and some are missing; sequencing was by immunoSEQ multiplex PCR. V and J calls and clone size are given by that table; D and trimming were obtained from the DNA. The table has a few hundred thousand clones, roughly 89% seen once. Sequencing was done on a sample of peripheral blood. The TCR comes from a woman under 40 with COVID-19, enrolled during active disease. The V call is TRBV7-2, the J call TRBJ1-1; 7 bases match TRBD1. CDR3 residues: CASRYRGDTEAFF. The CDR3 coding sequence is TGTGCCAGCAGGTACAGGGGAGACACTGAAGCTTTCTTT.